Here is one T cell receptor (beta chain) with its context. V shed 3 bases and J 4 bases; nucleotides not matched to a gene: 12. The CDR3 runs to 17 residues. Germline V gene lookup returns CDR1 SEHNR and CDR2 FQNEAQ (reference sequence). These data belong to a study of control samples from healthy donors and cancer patients. Produced via immunoSEQ multiplex PCR; TCRdb's table is partial and in-frame only. The table includes about 170,000 clones, roughly 89% detected once. Sequences were obtained from blood. The origin of this receptor is a man aged 25 to 45 in good health. The chain employs TRBV7-9 and TRBJ1-5; TRBD1 matches at 7 bases. The CDR3 DNA reads as TGTGCCAGCAGCTTCGGATTGGGTGGGACAGCGAATCAGCCCCAGCATTTT. This gives the protein CASSFGLGGTANQPQHF.